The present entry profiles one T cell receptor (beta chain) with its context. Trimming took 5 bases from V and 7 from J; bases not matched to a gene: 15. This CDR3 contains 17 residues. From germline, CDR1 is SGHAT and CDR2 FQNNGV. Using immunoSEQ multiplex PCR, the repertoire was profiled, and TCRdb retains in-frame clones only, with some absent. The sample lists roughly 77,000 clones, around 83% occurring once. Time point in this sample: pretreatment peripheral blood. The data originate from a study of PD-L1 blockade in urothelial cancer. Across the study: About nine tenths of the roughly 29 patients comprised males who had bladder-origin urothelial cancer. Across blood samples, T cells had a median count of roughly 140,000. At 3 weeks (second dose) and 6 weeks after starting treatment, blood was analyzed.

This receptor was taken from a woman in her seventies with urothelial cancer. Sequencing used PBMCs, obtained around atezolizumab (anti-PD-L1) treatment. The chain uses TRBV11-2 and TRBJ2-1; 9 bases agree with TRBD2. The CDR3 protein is CASSPEVGGRALNEQFF. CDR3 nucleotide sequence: TGTGCCAGCAGCCCCGAGGTAGGCGGGAGGGCCCTGAATGAGCAGTTCTTC.